This T cell receptor beta chain emerged from a study of blood T cell repertoires in COVID-19. Study details: T cells, B-cell-depleted T cells, or PBMCs supplied cDNA or gDNA.

The CDR3 length is 19 residues. Per germline, CDR1 LNHDA and CDR2 SQIVND (reference sequence). The trim removed 0 bases at V and 0 bases at J, leaving 8 bases unmatched. Participants were aged about 18 to 100 years from roughly 25 US areas. Assay: immunoSEQ multiplex PCR; the TCRdb copy retains only in-frame clones and omits some. The sample consists of over 200,000 clones, about 87% of them appearing once. This chain joins TRBV19 and TRBJ2-1; 10 bases are a match to TRBD2. This receptor was taken from a woman between 25 and 40 years old who had been exposed to COVID-19. Sequencing was performed on PBMCs or T cells enriched from blood (not recorded which). The DNA of the CDR3 is TGTGCCAGTAGTATAGAGGCAGCGGGAGGGCCAAGCTCCTACAATGAGCAGTTCTTC. Its protein is CASSIEAAGGPSSYNEQFF.